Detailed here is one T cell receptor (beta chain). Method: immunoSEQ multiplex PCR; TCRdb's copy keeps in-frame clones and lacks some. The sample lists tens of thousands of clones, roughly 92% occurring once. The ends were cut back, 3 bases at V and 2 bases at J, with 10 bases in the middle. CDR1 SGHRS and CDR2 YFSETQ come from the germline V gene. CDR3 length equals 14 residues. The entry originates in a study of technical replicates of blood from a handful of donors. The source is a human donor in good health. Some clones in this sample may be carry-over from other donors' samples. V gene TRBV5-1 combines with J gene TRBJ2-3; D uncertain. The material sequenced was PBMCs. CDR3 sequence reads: CASSSAVSTDTQYF. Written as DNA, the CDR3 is TGCGCCAGCAGCTCCGCGGTTTCCACAGATACGCAGTATTTT.